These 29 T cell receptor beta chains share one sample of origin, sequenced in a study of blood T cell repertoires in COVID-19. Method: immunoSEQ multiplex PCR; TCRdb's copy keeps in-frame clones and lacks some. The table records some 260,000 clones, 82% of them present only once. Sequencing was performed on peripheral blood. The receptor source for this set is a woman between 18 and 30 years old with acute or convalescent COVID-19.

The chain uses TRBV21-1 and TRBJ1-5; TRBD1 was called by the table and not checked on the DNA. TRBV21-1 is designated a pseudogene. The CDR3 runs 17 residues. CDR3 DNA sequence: TGTGCCAGCAGCAAAAGGGGCAGCCCACTCCGCAATCAGCCCCAGCATTTT. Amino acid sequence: CASSKRGSPLRNQPQHF.

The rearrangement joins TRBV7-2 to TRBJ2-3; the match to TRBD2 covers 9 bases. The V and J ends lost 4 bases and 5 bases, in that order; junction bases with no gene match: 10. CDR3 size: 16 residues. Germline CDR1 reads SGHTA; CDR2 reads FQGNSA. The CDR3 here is CASSSRPGGGGDTQYF. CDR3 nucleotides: TGTGCCAGCAGCTCCCGACCTGGCGGGGGGGGAGATACGCAGTATTTT.

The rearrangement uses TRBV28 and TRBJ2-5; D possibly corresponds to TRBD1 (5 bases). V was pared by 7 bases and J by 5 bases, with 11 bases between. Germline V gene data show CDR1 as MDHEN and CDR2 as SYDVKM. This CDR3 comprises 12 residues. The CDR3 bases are TGTGCCAGCACCCAGGGTGGGGAGACCCAGTACTTC. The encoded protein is CASTQGGETQYF.

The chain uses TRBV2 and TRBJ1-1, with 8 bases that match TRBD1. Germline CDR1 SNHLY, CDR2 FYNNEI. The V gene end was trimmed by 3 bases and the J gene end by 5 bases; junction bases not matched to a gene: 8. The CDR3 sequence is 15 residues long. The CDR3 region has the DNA TGTGCCAGCAGTGACGGGCAGGGGGCGTTGACTGAAGCTTTCTTT. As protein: CASSDGQGALTEAFF.

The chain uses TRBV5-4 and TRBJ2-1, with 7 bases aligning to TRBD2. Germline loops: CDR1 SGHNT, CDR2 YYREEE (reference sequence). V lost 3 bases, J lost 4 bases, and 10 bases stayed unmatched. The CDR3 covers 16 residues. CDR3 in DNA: TGTGCCAGCAGCTCCCCGGCTAGCGGCCGATACAATGAGCAGTTCTTC. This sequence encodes CASSSPASGRYNEQFF.

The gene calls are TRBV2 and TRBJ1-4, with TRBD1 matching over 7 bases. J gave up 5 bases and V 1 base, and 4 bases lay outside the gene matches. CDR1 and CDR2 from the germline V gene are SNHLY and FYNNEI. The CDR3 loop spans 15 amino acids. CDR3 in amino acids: CASSEETGTNEKLFF. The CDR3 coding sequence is TGTGCCAGCAGTGAAGAGACAGGGACGAATGAAAAACTGTTTTTT.

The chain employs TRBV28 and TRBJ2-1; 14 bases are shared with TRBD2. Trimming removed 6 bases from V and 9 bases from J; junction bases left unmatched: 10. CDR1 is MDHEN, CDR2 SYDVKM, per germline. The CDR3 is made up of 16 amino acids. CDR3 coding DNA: TGTGCCAGCAGCCCGGGACTAGCGGGAGTAACTGGTGAGCAGTTCTTC. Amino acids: CASSPGLAGVTGEQFF.

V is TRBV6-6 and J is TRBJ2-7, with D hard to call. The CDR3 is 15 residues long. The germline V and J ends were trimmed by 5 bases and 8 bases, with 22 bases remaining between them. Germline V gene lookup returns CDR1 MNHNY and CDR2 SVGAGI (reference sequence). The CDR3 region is CASSETFLPSLKQYF. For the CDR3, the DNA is TGTGCCAGCAGTGAGACTTTCCTTCCCTCCCTAAAGCAGTACTTC.

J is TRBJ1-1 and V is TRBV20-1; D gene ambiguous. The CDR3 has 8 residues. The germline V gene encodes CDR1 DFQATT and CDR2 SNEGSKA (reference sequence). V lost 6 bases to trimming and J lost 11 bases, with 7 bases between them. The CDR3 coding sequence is TGCAGTGCCAGACGGGCTTTCTTT. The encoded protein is CSARRAFF.

DNA of the CDR3: TGCGCCAGCAGCTTGGCCCTTGGCACCTATTCACCCCTCCACTTT. Translation gives CASSLALGTYSPLHF. The genes are TRBV5-1 and TRBJ1-6; D unclear. V was shortened by 0 bases and J by 8 bases, with 12 bases between the two germline ends. This CDR3 comprises 15 residues. Looked up from germline, CDR1 is SGHRS and CDR2 is YFSETQ.

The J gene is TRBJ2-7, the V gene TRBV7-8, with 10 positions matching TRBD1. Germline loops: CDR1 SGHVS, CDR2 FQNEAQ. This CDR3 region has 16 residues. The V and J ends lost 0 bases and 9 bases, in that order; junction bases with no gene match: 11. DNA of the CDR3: TGTGCCAGCAGCTTAGCGGCCGGGACAGGGGCTTCGTTGCAGTACTTC. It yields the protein CASSLAAGTGASLQYF.

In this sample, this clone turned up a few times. CDR3 bases: TGTGCCCTGTCCCCCCTCAATGAGCAGTTCTTC. It specifies CALSPLNEQFF. The chain employs TRBV6-5 and TRBJ2-1; unclear D gene. The CDR3 has 11 residues. Between the trimmed V and J ends, which lost 11 bases and 6 bases, there was a span of 11 bases. Germline V gene data show CDR1 as MNHEY and CDR2 as SVGAGI.

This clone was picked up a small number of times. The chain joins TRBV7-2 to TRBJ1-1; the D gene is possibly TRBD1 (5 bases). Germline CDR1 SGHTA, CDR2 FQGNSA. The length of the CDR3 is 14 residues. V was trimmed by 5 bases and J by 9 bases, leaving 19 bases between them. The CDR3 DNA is TGTGCCAGCAGCCCTAGCGGGGCCTCGAGGAAAGCTTTCTTT. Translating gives CASSPSGASRKAFF.

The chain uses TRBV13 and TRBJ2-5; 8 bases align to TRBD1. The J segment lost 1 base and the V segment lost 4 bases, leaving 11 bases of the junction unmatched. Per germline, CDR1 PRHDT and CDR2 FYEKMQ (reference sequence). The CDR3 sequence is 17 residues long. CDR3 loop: CASSSGEDRAIQETQYF. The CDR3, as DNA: TGTGCCAGCAGCTCCGGAGAGGACAGGGCTATCCAAGAGACCCAGTACTTC.

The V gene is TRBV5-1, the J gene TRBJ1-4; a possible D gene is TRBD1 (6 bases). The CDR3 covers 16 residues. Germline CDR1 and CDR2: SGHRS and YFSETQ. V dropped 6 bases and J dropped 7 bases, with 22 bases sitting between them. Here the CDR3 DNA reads TGCGCCAGCACCCAAACCCAACAGGGTTGGGGTGAAAAACTGTTTTTT. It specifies CASTQTQQGWGEKLFF.

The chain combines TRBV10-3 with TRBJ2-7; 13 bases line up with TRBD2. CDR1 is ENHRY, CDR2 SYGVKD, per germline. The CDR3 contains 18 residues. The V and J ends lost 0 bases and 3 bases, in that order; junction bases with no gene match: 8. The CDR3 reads CAISESGIGTSGNYEQYF. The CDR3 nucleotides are TGTGCCATCAGTGAGTCCGGAATTGGGACTAGCGGGAACTACGAGCAGTACTTC.

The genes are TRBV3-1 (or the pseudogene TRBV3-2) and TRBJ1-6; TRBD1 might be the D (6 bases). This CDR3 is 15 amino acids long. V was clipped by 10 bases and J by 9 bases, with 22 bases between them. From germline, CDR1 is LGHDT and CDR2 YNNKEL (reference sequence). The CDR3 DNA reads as TGTGCCACACAAAGGGGGGGAAATCGGGGTTCACCCCTCCACTTT. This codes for CATQRGGNRGSPLHF.

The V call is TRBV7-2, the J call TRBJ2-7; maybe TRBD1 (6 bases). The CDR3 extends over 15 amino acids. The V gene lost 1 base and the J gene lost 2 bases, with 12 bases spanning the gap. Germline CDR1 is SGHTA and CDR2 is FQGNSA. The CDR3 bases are TGTGCCAGCAGCTTAGAAGGGGGATCGACCTACGAGCAGTACTTC. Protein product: CASSLEGGSTYEQYF.

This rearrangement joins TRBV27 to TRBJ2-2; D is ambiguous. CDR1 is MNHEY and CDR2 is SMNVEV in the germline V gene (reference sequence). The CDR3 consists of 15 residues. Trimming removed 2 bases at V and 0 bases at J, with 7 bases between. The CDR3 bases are TGTGCCAGCAGTTTAACTGGGCCGAACACCGGGGAGCTGTTTTTT. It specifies CASSLTGPNTGELFF.

CDR3 loop: CASRISIQETQYF. In DNA form, the CDR3 reads TGTGCCAGCAGAATCAGTATACAAGAGACCCAGTACTTC. The rearrangement links TRBV6-5 to TRBJ2-5; D not certain. The length of the CDR3 is 13 residues. Trimming shortened V by 6 bases and J by 2 bases, and 10 bases separated the two germline ends. The V gene's germline CDR1 is MNHEY and CDR2 SVGAGI.

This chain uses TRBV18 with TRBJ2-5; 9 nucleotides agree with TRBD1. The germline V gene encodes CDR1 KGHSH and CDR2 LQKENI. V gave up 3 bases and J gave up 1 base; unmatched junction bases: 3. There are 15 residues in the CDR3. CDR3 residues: CASSPTGGPQETQYF. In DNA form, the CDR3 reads TGTGCCAGCTCACCGACAGGGGGACCCCAAGAGACCCAGTACTTC.

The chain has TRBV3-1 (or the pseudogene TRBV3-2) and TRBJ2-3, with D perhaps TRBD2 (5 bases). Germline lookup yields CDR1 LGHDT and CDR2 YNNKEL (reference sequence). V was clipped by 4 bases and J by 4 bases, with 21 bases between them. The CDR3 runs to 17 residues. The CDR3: CASSPPRASTPSDTQYF. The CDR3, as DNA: TGTGCCAGCAGCCCCCCCCGGGCTAGCACTCCCTCAGATACGCAGTATTTT.

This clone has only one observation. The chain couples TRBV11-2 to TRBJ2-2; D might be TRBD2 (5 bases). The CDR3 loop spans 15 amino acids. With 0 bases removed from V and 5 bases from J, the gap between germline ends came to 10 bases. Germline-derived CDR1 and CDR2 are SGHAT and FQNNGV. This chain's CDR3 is CASSLELARTGELFF. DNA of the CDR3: TGTGCCAGCAGCTTAGAATTAGCGAGAACCGGGGAGCTGTTTTTT.

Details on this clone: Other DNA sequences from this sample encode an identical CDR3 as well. The CDR3 DNA sequence: TGTGCCAGCAGTTTAAGCGGGGGCGACTATGGCTACACCTTC. Its translation is CASSLSGGDYGYTF. The chain has TRBV28 and TRBJ1-2; D possibly corresponds to TRBD1 (6 bases). V lost 2 bases and J 3 bases, leaving 10 bases between the germline ends. CDR1 MDHEN and CDR2 SYDVKM come from the germline V gene. The CDR3 totals 14 residues.

CDR3 in amino acids: CASSSTGGLLNTEAFF. The CDR3 region has the DNA TGTGCCAGTAGTTCCACAGGGGGGCTCTTGAACACTGAAGCTTTCTTT. The chain uses TRBV19 and TRBJ1-1, with TRBD1 identical over 8 bases. This CDR3 has 16 residues. V lost 5 bases and J lost 0; bases outside the gene matches: 8. CDR1 LNHDA and CDR2 SQIVND come from the germline V gene (reference sequence).

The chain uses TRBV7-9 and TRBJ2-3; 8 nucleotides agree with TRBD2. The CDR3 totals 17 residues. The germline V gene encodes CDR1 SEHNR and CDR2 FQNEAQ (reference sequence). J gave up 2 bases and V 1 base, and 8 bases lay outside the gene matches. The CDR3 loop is CASSLVLAVPNTDTQYF. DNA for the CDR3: TGTGCCAGCAGCTTAGTACTAGCGGTACCGAACACAGATACGCAGTATTTT.

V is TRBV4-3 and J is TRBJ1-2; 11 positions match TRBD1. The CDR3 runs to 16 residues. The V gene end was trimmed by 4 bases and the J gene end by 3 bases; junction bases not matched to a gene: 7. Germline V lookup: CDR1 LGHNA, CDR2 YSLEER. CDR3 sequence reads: CASSPGTGGEDYGYTF. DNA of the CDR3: TGCGCCAGCAGCCCCGGGACAGGGGGGGAGGACTATGGCTACACCTTC.

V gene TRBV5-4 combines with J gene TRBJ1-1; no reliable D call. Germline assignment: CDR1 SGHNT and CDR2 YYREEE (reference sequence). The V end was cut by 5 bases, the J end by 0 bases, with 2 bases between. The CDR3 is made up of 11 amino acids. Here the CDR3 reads CASSMNTEAFF. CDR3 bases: TGTGCCAGCAGTATGAACACTGAAGCTTTCTTT.

The CDR3 DNA reads as TGTGCCAGCAGTACAGGGGGCAATGAGCAGTTCTTC. This encodes CASSTGGNEQFF. The rearrangement joins TRBV13 to TRBJ2-1, with 8 bases fitting TRBD1. This CDR3 is built from 12 residues. J gave up 6 bases and V 6 bases, and 1 base lay outside the gene matches. CDR1 PRHDT and CDR2 FYEKMQ come from the germline V gene (reference sequence).